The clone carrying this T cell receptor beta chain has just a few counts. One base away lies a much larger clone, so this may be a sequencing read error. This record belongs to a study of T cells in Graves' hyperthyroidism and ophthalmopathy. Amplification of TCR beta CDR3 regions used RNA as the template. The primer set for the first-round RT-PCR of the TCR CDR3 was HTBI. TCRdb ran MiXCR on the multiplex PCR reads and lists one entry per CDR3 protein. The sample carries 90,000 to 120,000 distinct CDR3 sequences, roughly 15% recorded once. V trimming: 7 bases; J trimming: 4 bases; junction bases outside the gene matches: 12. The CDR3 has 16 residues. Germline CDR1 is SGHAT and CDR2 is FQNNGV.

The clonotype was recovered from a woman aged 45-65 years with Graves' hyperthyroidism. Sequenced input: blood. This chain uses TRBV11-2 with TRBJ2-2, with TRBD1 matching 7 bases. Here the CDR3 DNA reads TGTGCCAGCACCGAGACAGGGCAAAGTGCCACCGGGGAGCTGTTTTTT. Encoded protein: CASTETGQSATGELFF.